The 27 T cell receptor beta chains in this list originate from one sample, sequenced in a study of control samples from healthy donors and cancer patients. Assay: immunoSEQ multiplex PCR; the TCRdb copy retains only in-frame clones and omits some. The sample includes about 120,000 clones, approximately 87% seen only once; the top ten take around an eighth. The source material was blood. The source is a man younger than 45 in good health.

This chain joins TRBV5-4 and TRBJ2-2, with 8 nucleotides matching TRBD2. The ends lost 0 bases at V and 10 bases at J; junction bases unmatched: 8. The CDR3 length is 15 residues. CDR1 is SGHNT and CDR2 is YYREEE in the germline V gene (reference sequence). The DNA of the CDR3 is TGTGCCAGCAGCTTGGCGGGGGGGGGCTCGGCGGAGCTGTTTTTT. Translating gives CASSLAGGGSAELFF.

The chain joins TRBV12-5 to TRBJ1-4; D possibly corresponds to TRBD1 (5 bases). The germline gives CDR1 LGHNT, CDR2 FRNRAP. Trimming left V 4 bases short and J 6 bases short, with 18 bases between. The CDR3 runs 16 residues. CDR3 sequence reads: CASGSAIGTDHEKLFF. In DNA, the CDR3 is TGTGCTAGTGGTTCGGCTATCGGGACCGACCATGAAAAACTGTTTTTT. The full variable domain, with the rest looked up from reference TRBV12-5 and TRBJ1-4, is DARVTQTPRHKVTEMGQEVTMRCQPILGHNTVFWYRQTMMQGLELLAYFRNRAPLDDSGMPKDRFSAEMPDATLATLKIQPSEPRDSAVYFCASGSAIGTDHEKLFFGSGTQLSVL.

Regarding this clone: This specimen includes other DNA sequences encoding the same CDR3. This chain joins TRBV24-1 and TRBJ2-2; D may be TRBD2 (6 bases). V lost 5 bases and J lost 6, with 12 bases in between. The germline gives CDR1 KGHDR, CDR2 SFDVKD. The CDR3 has 14 amino acids. This chain's CDR3 is CATSGRGWSGELFF. Written as DNA, the CDR3 is TGTGCCACCAGTGGTCGGGGGTGGTCCGGGGAGCTGTTTTTT.

In DNA form, the CDR3 reads TGTGCCAGCAGTCCTGACAGGGGGCAGACCGGGGAGCTGTTTTTT. Its translation: CASSPDRGQTGELFF. The V call is TRBV2, the J call TRBJ2-2; 10 nucleotides agree with TRBD1. There are 15 residues in the CDR3. Germline values: CDR1 SNHLY, CDR2 FYNNEI. V lost 5 bases and J lost 5; bases outside the gene matches: 5.

This chain links TRBV2 with TRBJ1-6, with D possibly TRBD1 on 6 matching bases. The V and J ends lost 6 bases and 7 bases respectively, with 10 bases between them. Germline assignment: CDR1 SNHLY and CDR2 FYNNEI. The CDR3 is made up of 13 amino acids. The CDR3 loop is CASRGQRNSPLHF. CDR3 nucleotides: TGTGCCAGCAGAGGACAGAGAAATTCACCCCTCCACTTT.

This chain joins TRBV7-2 and TRBJ1-5, with D possibly being TRBD1 (5 bases). This CDR3 has 16 residues. CDR1 SGHTA and CDR2 FQGNSA come from the germline V gene. The V end lost 6 bases, the J end lost 0 bases, and 15 bases lay between the germline ends. The CDR3 sequence is CASSPQGGYSNQPQHF. The CDR3 DNA sequence: TGTGCCAGCAGTCCGCAGGGTGGATATAGCAATCAGCCCCAGCATTTT.

The chain's CDR3 is CASSQRSLGGYTF. The CDR3 DNA reads as TGTGCCAGCAGCCAGAGGAGCCTTGGTGGCTACACCTTC. The chain links TRBV3-1 (or the pseudogene TRBV3-2) to TRBJ1-2, with unresolved D. This CDR3 comprises 13 residues. The germline V and J ends were trimmed by 3 bases and 7 bases, with 12 bases remaining between them. The germline gives CDR1 LGHDT, CDR2 YNNKEL (reference sequence).

The chain recombines TRBV25-1 with TRBJ1-1, with 7 bases that match TRBD1. The CDR3 consists of 15 residues. The trim removed 4 bases at V and 1 base at J, leaving 6 bases unmatched. Germline CDR1 and CDR2: MGHDK and SYGVNS. The DNA of the CDR3 is TGTGCCAGCAGTGCCCCAGGGGGTTGGAACACTGAAGCTTTCTTT. It encodes CASSAPGGWNTEAFF.

This sequence joins TRBV27 and TRBJ2-7; D is ambiguous. V shed 5 bases and J shed 2 bases, with 10 bases lying between them. This CDR3 has 13 residues. CDR1 and CDR2 (germline): MNHEY, SMNVEV (reference sequence). This chain's CDR3 is CASSQQKTYEQYF. The CDR3 bases are TGTGCCAGCAGTCAACAGAAAACCTACGAGCAGTACTTC.

V usage is TRBV7-9 and J usage is TRBJ1-2, with D unresolved. From germline, CDR1 is SEHNR and CDR2 FQNEAQ (reference sequence). V lost 5 bases to trimming and J lost 4 bases, with 11 bases between them. The CDR3 extends over 13 amino acids. In DNA, the CDR3 is TGTGCCAGCAGCCCTCTCGCGGGCTATGGCTACACCTTC. It translates to CASSPLAGYGYTF.

The V call is TRBV7-8, the J call TRBJ2-2; TRBD2 matches 8 bases. V was clipped by 1 base and J by 0 bases; unmatched bases: 1. This CDR3 has 16 amino acids. CDR1 and CDR2 (germline): SGHVS, FQNEAQ. The CDR3 DNA follows: TGTGCCAGCAGCTTAGTCGGGGGGGCGAACACCGGGGAGCTGTTTTTT. It encodes CASSLVGGANTGELFF.

The chain combines TRBV24-1 with TRBJ2-2, with D possibly being TRBD1 (5 bases). Germline CDR1 KGHDR, CDR2 SFDVKD. The ends were cut back, 4 bases at V and 4 bases at J, with 12 bases in the middle. The CDR3 runs to 15 residues. This CDR3 reads CATSDGQSSTGELFF. For the CDR3, the DNA is TGTGCCACCAGTGACGGACAATCTAGCACCGGGGAGCTGTTTTTT.

V is TRBV9 and J is TRBJ2-3; the match to TRBD2 covers 8 bases. CDR1 SGDLS and CDR2 YYNGEE come from the germline V gene. CDR3 length equals 17 residues. The junction had 10 bases not matched to a gene; V was cut back by 4 bases and J by 0 bases. CDR3 sequence (DNA): TGTGCCAGCAGCTCCCGGGGGGGAACTACTAGCACAGATACGCAGTATTTT. As protein: CASSSRGGTTSTDTQYF.

CDR3 sequence (DNA): TGTGCCAGCAGCCCCGTGGGGGATACCGGGACAGGGGGCGCATACGAGCAGTACTTC. It encodes CASSPVGDTGTGGAYEQYF. This sequence joins TRBV7-9 and TRBJ2-7, with 12 bases fitting TRBD1. The CDR3 loop spans 19 amino acids. Germline V gives CDR1 SEHNR, CDR2 FQNEAQ (reference sequence). The V segment lost 5 bases and the J segment 4 bases; nucleotides outside the gene matches: 18.

The V and J genes are TRBV28 and TRBJ1-1; TRBD1 agrees at 7 bases. Germline V lookup: CDR1 MDHEN, CDR2 SYDVKM. The CDR3 length is 12 residues. The V and J ends lost 5 bases and 8 bases, in that order; junction bases with no gene match: 5. CDR3 DNA sequence: TGTGCCAGCAGTCTCCAGACAGGGGAAGCTTTCTTT. Residues: CASSLQTGEAFF.

The chain joins TRBV24-1 to TRBJ1-2; possibly TRBD1 for D (6 bases). CDR1 KGHDR and CDR2 SFDVKD come from the germline V gene. The ends were cut back, 4 bases at V and 5 bases at J, with 19 bases in the middle. The CDR3 extends over 16 amino acids. CDR3 coding DNA: TGTGCCACCAGTGACTCCGGGACACCCCCTCTATATGGCTACACCTTC. Its translation: CATSDSGTPPLYGYTF.

V gene TRBV2 combines with J gene TRBJ2-2; D remains ambiguous. CDR3 length: 16 amino acids. Trimming pared 5 bases from V and 2 bases from J, leaving 15 bases between. Germline CDR1 is SNHLY and CDR2 is FYNNEI. The CDR3 is CASSHDTTQNTGELFF. CDR3 sequence (DNA): TGTGCCAGCAGTCACGACACGACTCAAAACACCGGGGAGCTGTTTTTT. Using reference TRBV2 and TRBJ2-2 for the parts outside the CDR3, the full variable domain is EPEVTQTPSHQVTQMGQEVILRCVPISNHLYFYWYRQILGQKVEFLVSFYNNEISEKSEIFDDQFSVERPDGSNFTLKIRSTKLEDSAMYFCASSHDTTQNTGELFFGEGSRLTVL.

The V call is TRBV3-1 (or the pseudogene TRBV3-2), the J call TRBJ2-5; 8 bases align to TRBD1. CDR1 is LGHDT, CDR2 YNNKEL, per germline (reference sequence). With V trimmed by 11 bases and J by 4 bases, 6 bases remained unmatched. This CDR3 is built from 12 residues. The CDR3 DNA follows: TGTGCCTCCGGACAGGGAGGAGAGACCCAGTACTTC. The encoded protein is CASGQGGETQYF.

This chain joins TRBV6-4 and TRBJ1-1; 7 bases are shared with TRBD1. The CDR3 is made up of 12 amino acids. With 6 bases clipped from V and 8 bases from J, the junction kept 6 bases outside the gene matches. The germline V gene encodes CDR1 MRHNA and CDR2 SNTAGT. The CDR3 here is CASRPAGGEAFF. In DNA form, the CDR3 reads TGTGCCAGCAGACCTGCAGGGGGAGAAGCTTTCTTT.

The chain has TRBV19 and TRBJ1-2, with TRBD1 matching over 9 bases. Per the germline V gene, CDR1 is LNHDA and CDR2 is SQIVND (reference sequence). The CDR3 spans 14 residues. The V segment lost 7 bases and the J segment 6 bases; nucleotides outside the gene matches: 9. CDR3 DNA sequence: TGTGCCAGTACGGGGACAGGGCGCCTTCATGGCTACACCTTC. Translating gives CASTGTGRLHGYTF.

This chain links TRBV10-3 with TRBJ2-6; maybe TRBD1 (5 bases). The germline gives CDR1 ENHRY, CDR2 SYGVKD. This CDR3 has 16 residues. Between the trimmed V and J ends, which lost 10 bases and 0 bases, there was a span of 16 bases. For the CDR3, the DNA is TGTGCCACCAGGGTTTTGGGCGTCTCTGGGGCCAACGTCCTGACTTTC. Translated, it gives CATRVLGVSGANVLTF.

The chain uses TRBV30 and TRBJ1-2; D remains ambiguous. The CDR3 is 13 residues long. In germline, CDR1 is GTSNPN, CDR2 SVGIG (reference sequence). V shed 2 bases and J shed 4 bases, with 11 bases lying between them. CDR3 DNA sequence: TGTGCCTGGAGTACACTCGTCGGCTATGGCTACACCTTC. Translated: CAWSTLVGYGYTF.

The CDR3 sequence: CASSPNDNQPQHF. The CDR3 DNA reads TGTGCCAGCAGCCCTAATGACAATCAGCCCCAGCATTTT. The chain links TRBV7-2 to TRBJ1-5, with D unclear. CDR1 SGHTA and CDR2 FQGNSA come from the germline V gene. With 5 bases removed from V and 3 bases from J, the gap between germline ends came to 8 bases. The length of the CDR3 is 13 residues. The entire variable domain, with the rest obtained from reference TRBV7-2 and TRBJ1-5, is as follows: GAGVSQSPSNKVTEKGKDVELRCDPISGHTALYWYRQSLGQGLEFLIYFQGNSAPDKSGLPSDRFSAERTGGSVSTLTIQRTQQEDSAVYLCASSPNDNQPQHFGDGTRLSIL.

This clone was observed a handful of times. The chain is built from TRBV2 and TRBJ1-5, with 9 bases identical to TRBD1. Germline values: CDR1 SNHLY, CDR2 FYNNEI. The V gene end was trimmed by 4 bases and the J gene end by 3 bases; junction bases not matched to a gene: 7. The CDR3 extends over 16 amino acids. The CDR3 DNA follows: TGTGCCAGCAGTGTTACGACAGGGGGACTCAATCAGCCCCAGCATTTT. Translation gives CASSVTTGGLNQPQHF.

V gene TRBV29-1 combines with J gene TRBJ1-2; D is ambiguous. Germline CDR1 reads SQVTM; CDR2 reads ANQGSEA. There are 11 residues in the CDR3. The ends were cut back, 0 bases at V and 6 bases at J, with 5 bases in the middle. CDR3 sequence: CSVEERDGYTF. As DNA, the CDR3 is TGCAGCGTTGAAGAGAGGGATGGCTACACCTTC.

The rearrangement joins TRBV2 to TRBJ1-5, with D possibly matching TRBD1 (5 bases). Germline CDR1 SNHLY, CDR2 FYNNEI. V gave up 5 bases and J gave up 1 base, with 9 bases separating them. This CDR3 comprises 14 residues. In DNA, the CDR3 is TGTGCCAGCAGTACAGGACTGAGCAATCAGCCCCAGCATTTT. This sequence encodes CASSTGLSNQPQHF.

This clone was observed once. The CDR3 spells CASSFTGGKTEAFF. CDR3 bases: TGTGCCAGCAGCTTCACAGGGGGCAAGACTGAAGCTTTCTTT. The chain employs TRBV7-9 and TRBJ1-1, with 9 positions matching TRBD1. V lost 3 bases and J lost 5; bases outside the gene matches: 4. Germline CDR1 SEHNR, CDR2 FQNEAQ (reference sequence). This CDR3 spans 14 amino acids.